These 23 T cell receptor beta chains were all obtained from the same sample, sequenced in a study of blood T cell repertoires in COVID-19. Some clones are missing from TCRdb's copy, which holds only in-frame ones; the method was immunoSEQ multiplex PCR. Among a few hundred thousand clones, roughly 87% were seen once, and the ten largest hold about 8.9%. Sample: PBMCs or T cells enriched from blood (not recorded which). The receptors were sampled from a woman aged 18-29 years who had recovered from COVID-19.

The CDR3 coding sequence is TGTGCCAGCAGCTACCGACAGGCCGGGGAGCTGTTTTTT. Translating it yields CASSYRQAGELFF. This chain uses TRBV7-9 with TRBJ2-2, with a possible D match to TRBD1 (6 bases). Trimming took off 4 bases at V and 6 bases at J, with 9 bases between the two ends. There are 13 residues in the CDR3. Germline V gene data show CDR1 as SEHNR and CDR2 as FQNEAQ (reference sequence).

The chain employs TRBV11-2 and TRBJ2-5; TRBD2 aligns across 8 bases. Germline V lookup: CDR1 SGHAT, CDR2 FQNNGV. V lost 1 base and J lost 4; bases outside the gene matches: 5. CDR3 length: 15 residues. CDR3 nucleotide sequence: TGTGCCAGCAGCTTAGGGGGACTAGAACGAGAGACCCAGTACTTC. This translates into CASSLGGLERETQYF.

This clone has a handful of counts. The chain has TRBV2 and TRBJ1-2; 7 nucleotides align to TRBD1. Germline V gives CDR1 SNHLY, CDR2 FYNNEI. Trimming cost V 0 bases and J 10 bases; bases outside gene matches: 8. The CDR3 sequence is 14 residues long. The CDR3, as DNA: TGTGCCAGCAGTGAAGCGCGGGACAGTCTACACTACACCTTC. Its translation: CASSEARDSLHYTF.

In DNA form, the CDR3 reads TGTGCCAGCACCCTCGACAGGTCGGACACTGAAGCTTTCTTT. Amino acids: CASTLDRSDTEAFF. The chain carries TRBV2 and TRBJ1-1, with D perhaps TRBD1 (6 bases). CDR3 length: 14 residues. Germline V gene lookup returns CDR1 SNHLY and CDR2 FYNNEI. Between the trimmed V and J ends, which lost 7 bases and 3 bases, there was a span of 15 bases.

Remarks on this clone: Since a much larger clone is just one base distant, this may be a read error. Other DNA sequences in the sample encode the same CDR3. This chain uses TRBV5-6 with TRBJ1-2; a weak D match, TRBD1 (5 bases). The V end lost 0 bases, the J end lost 5 bases, and 8 bases lay between the germline ends. The length of the CDR3 is 13 residues. The germline V gene has CDR1 SGHDT and CDR2 YYEEEE. CDR3 in DNA: TGTGCCAGCAGCTTGGAGGGGCTTTATGGCTACACCTTC. Its protein product is CASSLEGLYGYTF.

This clone was picked up a small number of times. The genes are TRBV9 and TRBJ1-2; D remains ambiguous. Trimming pared 4 bases from V and 1 base from J, leaving 14 bases between. There are 15 residues in the CDR3. Germline-derived CDR1 and CDR2 are SGDLS and YYNGEE. The CDR3 DNA follows: TGTGCCAGCAGCAGAGACGGAGAGCTTAACTATGGCTACACCTTC. This sequence encodes CASSRDGELNYGYTF.

This chain joins TRBV4-3 and TRBJ2-5; 8 positions agree with TRBD2. Germline V gene data show CDR1 as LGHNA and CDR2 as YSLEER. The V segment lost 0 bases and the J segment 5 bases; nucleotides outside the gene matches: 8. The CDR3 has 16 amino acids. The CDR3 DNA follows: TGCGCCAGCAGCCAAGATCCCCGGGGGGGCGGGGAGACCCAGTACTTC. Translated, it gives CASSQDPRGGGETQYF.

This clone was counted once. V is TRBV7-9 and J is TRBJ2-3; TRBD2 is a possible D gene (5 bases). The CDR3 has 14 amino acids. V shed 8 bases and J shed 0 bases, with 12 bases lying between them. Germline V gene lookup returns CDR1 SEHNR and CDR2 FQNEAQ (reference sequence). This CDR3 reads CASRSEVSTDTQYF. CDR3 in DNA: TGTGCCAGCCGTTCGGAGGTGAGCACAGATACGCAGTATTTT.

Written as DNA, the CDR3 is TGCGCCAGCAGCCCAGAAGGGGCCCGGCGGGGGACTGAAGCTTTCTTT. The encoded protein is CASSPEGARRGTEAFF. The chain recombines TRBV4-1 with TRBJ1-1; a possible D gene is TRBD1 (5 bases). The CDR3 has 16 residues. Trimming took off 4 bases at V and 5 bases at J, with 20 bases between the two ends. Germline CDR1 MGHRA, CDR2 YSYEKL.

The J gene is TRBJ2-3, the V gene TRBV10-3; the D is unclear. The CDR3 spans 12 residues. V was trimmed by 10 bases and J by 2 bases, leaving 10 bases between them. In germline, CDR1 is ENHRY, CDR2 SYGVKD. CDR3 nucleotide sequence: TGTGCCACCGCGGAGTCCACAGATACGCAGTATTTT. Its protein product is CATAESTDTQYF.

This chain connects TRBV7-3 to TRBJ2-5; the D is unclear. The V gene lost 11 bases and the J gene lost 5 bases, with 9 bases spanning the gap. Germline CDR1 and CDR2: SGHTA and FQGTGA. The CDR3 is 10 residues long. As DNA, the CDR3 is TGTGCCTTACCGGAGGAGACCCAGTACTTC. Translated: CALPEETQYF.

The chain is built from TRBV28 and TRBJ1-1; 12 bases are shared with TRBD1. With 8 bases clipped from V and 3 bases from J, the junction kept 7 bases outside the gene matches. This CDR3 has 15 amino acids. CDR1 MDHEN and CDR2 SYDVKM come from the germline V gene. CDR3 sequence: CASPGQGAKDTEAFF. DNA of the CDR3: TGTGCCAGCCCGGGACAGGGGGCTAAGGACACTGAAGCTTTCTTT.

J is TRBJ1-4 and V is TRBV5-8; 8 nucleotides line up with TRBD1. Germline values: CDR1 SGHTS, CDR2 YDEGEE. Trimming removed 4 bases from V and 5 bases from J; junction bases left unmatched: 7. This CDR3 contains 15 residues. The CDR3 spells CASSRRTGTNEKLFF. The CDR3 DNA follows: TGTGCCAGCAGCCGTCGGACAGGGACAAATGAAAAACTGTTTTTT. The full variable domain, its missing parts supplied by reference TRBV5-8 and TRBJ1-4, is EAGVTQSPTHLIKTRGQQATLRCSPISGHTSVYWYQQALGLGLQFLLWYDEGEERNRGNFPPRFSGRQFPNYSSELNVNALELEDSALYLCASSRRTGTNEKLFFGSGTQLSVL.

The rearrangement links TRBV13 to TRBJ1-2, with 7 positions matching TRBD1. The CDR3 has 15 residues. Germline lookup yields CDR1 PRHDT and CDR2 FYEKMQ (reference sequence). The V gene end was trimmed by 5 bases and the J gene end by 2 bases; junction bases not matched to a gene: 8. CDR3 protein: CASSLAGTDNYGYTF. CDR3 DNA: TGTGCCAGCAGCCTCGCCGGGACAGACAACTATGGCTACACCTTC.

CDR3 sequence reads: CASSMASGWNSPLHF. CDR3 nucleotides: TGTGCCAGCAGCATGGCGTCGGGGTGGAATTCACCCCTCCACTTT. The chain has TRBV7-3 and TRBJ1-6, with D hard to call. This CDR3 spans 15 amino acids. V was pared by 5 bases and J by 7 bases, with 15 bases between. From germline, CDR1 is SGHTA and CDR2 FQGTGA.

The CDR3 nucleotides are TGTGCCAGCTCACCACAACAAGGCGGGAGGGGAGCAGATACGCAGTATTTT. Its protein is CASSPQQGGRGADTQYF. The chain joins TRBV18 to TRBJ2-3, with 9 bases aligning to TRBD2. The CDR3 extends over 17 amino acids. The V and J ends lost 1 base and 4 bases, in that order; junction bases with no gene match: 9. Germline assignment: CDR1 KGHSH and CDR2 LQKENI.

J is TRBJ2-7 and V is TRBV12-3 or TRBV12-4, with 8 bases aligning to TRBD1. This CDR3 comprises 13 residues. V trimming: 6 bases; J trimming: 3 bases; junction bases outside the gene matches: 4. In DNA form, the CDR3 reads TGTGCCAGCAGACGACAGGGGTTCTACGAGCAGTACTTC. Translated, it gives CASRRQGFYEQYF.

CDR3 in amino acids: CASSRFDGEQETQYF. The CDR3 nucleotides read TGTGCCAGCAGCCGATTCGACGGGGAGCAAGAGACCCAGTACTTC. The chain joins TRBV7-3 to TRBJ2-5; the D gene is possibly TRBD2 (5 bases). Trimming shortened V by 5 bases and J by 2 bases, and 15 bases separated the two germline ends. Per the germline V gene, CDR1 is SGHTA and CDR2 is FQGTGA. The CDR3 is 15 amino acids.

V gene TRBV19 combines with J gene TRBJ2-3, with 12 bases identical to TRBD2. Germline CDR1 is LNHDA and CDR2 is SQIVND (reference sequence). This CDR3 has 15 residues. V shed 3 bases and J 6 bases; nucleotides not matched to a gene: 4. The CDR3 loop reads CASSMRTSGADTQYF. CDR3 DNA sequence: TGTGCCAGTAGTATGAGGACTAGCGGGGCGGATACGCAGTATTTT.

Turning to this clone: Other DNA sequences of this sample code for an identical CDR3. The rearrangement links TRBV5-1 to TRBJ2-3, with D possibly TRBD2 on 6 matching bases. The germline V gene encodes CDR1 SGHRS and CDR2 YFSETQ. The V and J ends lost 4 bases and 0 bases respectively, with 9 bases between them. This CDR3 has 14 amino acids. CDR3 sequence reads: CASSLGTSTDTQYF. CDR3 nucleotides: TGCGCCAGCAGCCTCGGGACTAGCACAGATACGCAGTATTTT.

This clone was detected only once. The rearrangement uses TRBV27 and TRBJ2-7, with TRBD2 matching over 9 bases. With 5 bases clipped from V and 2 bases from J, the junction kept 4 bases outside the gene matches. CDR1 and CDR2 (germline): MNHEY, SMNVEV (reference sequence). The length of the CDR3 is 14 residues. Written as DNA, the CDR3 is TGTGCCAGCAGTCAAATAGCGGGGGCCTACGAGCAGTACTTC. This gives the protein CASSQIAGAYEQYF.

This chain joins TRBV7-2 and TRBJ1-4, with D maybe TRBD1 (5 bases). Germline V CDR1 and CDR2: SGHTA, FQGNSA. The length of the CDR3 is 14 residues. The V gene lost 4 bases and the J gene lost 6 bases, with 12 bases spanning the gap. The DNA of the CDR3 is TGTGCCAGCAGCTCTCCGGGACTACATGAAAAACTGTTTTTT. It translates to CASSSPGLHEKLFF.

The chain combines TRBV18 with TRBJ1-5; TRBD1 agrees at 9 bases. The CDR3 runs to 15 residues. Germline V gives CDR1 KGHSH, CDR2 LQKENI. V lost 2 bases to trimming and J lost 5 bases; unmatched junction nucleotides: 4. CDR3 in amino acids: CASSPGTGSDQPQHF. The CDR3 coding sequence is TGTGCCAGCTCACCAGGGACAGGGTCTGATCAGCCCCAGCATTTT.